What follows is one T cell receptor beta chain and its context. Its antigen is undetermined. This entry belongs to a study of cytomegalovirus exposure and HLA in healthy donors. Whole-study findings and limits: In an earlier analysis, in several hundred donors, most V segments appeared productive either ~90% or ~30% of the time. By HLA locus, TCR association rates varied in a later analysis, with DRB1 showing the most and HLA-C the fewest.

60 Vbeta and 13 Jbeta primers were used in PCR. Assay used: immunoSEQ multiplex PCR; TCRdb lists only in-frame clones, some missing. In the table there are some 130,000 clones, about three quarters of which are singletons. This sequence was found in a woman aged 40 to 50 in good health and CMV-seronegative. Sequenced: PBMCs.

The CDR3 bases are TGTGCCAGCAGCGGGTTTACGGGGGAGCCTAACTATGGCTACACCTTC. Its translation: CASSGFTGEPNYGYTF. The chain links TRBV9 to TRBJ1-2, with D perhaps TRBD1 (5 bases). The CDR3 is made up of 16 amino acids. Trimming left V 3 bases short and J 0 bases short, with 15 bases between. CDR1 and CDR2 from the germline V gene are SGDLS and YYNGEE.